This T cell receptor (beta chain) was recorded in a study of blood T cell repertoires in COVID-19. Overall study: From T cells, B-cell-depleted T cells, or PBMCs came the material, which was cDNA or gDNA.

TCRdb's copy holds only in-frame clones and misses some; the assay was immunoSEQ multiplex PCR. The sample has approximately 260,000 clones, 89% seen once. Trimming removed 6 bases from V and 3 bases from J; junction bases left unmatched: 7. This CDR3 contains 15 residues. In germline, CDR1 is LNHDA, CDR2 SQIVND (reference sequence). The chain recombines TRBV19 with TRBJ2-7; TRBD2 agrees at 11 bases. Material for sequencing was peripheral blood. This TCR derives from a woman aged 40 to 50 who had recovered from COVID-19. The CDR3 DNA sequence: TGTGCCAGTAGCCCACTAGCGGGGGCTAACTACGAGCAGTACTTC. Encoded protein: CASSPLAGANYEQYF.